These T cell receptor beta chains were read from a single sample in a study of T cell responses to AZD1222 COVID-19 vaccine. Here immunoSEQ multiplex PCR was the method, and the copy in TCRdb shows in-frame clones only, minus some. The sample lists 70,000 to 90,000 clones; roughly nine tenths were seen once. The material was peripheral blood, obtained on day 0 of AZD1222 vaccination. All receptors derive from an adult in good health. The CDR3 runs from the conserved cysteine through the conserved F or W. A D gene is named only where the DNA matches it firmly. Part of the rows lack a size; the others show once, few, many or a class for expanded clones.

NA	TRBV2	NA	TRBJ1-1	TGTGCCAGCAGTGAAGGCGAATACACTGAAGCTTTCTTT	CASSEGEYTEAFF
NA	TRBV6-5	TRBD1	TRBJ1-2	TGTGCCAGCAGTTCTAAAGACAGGGGGAACTATGGCTACACCTTC	CASSSKDRGNYGYTF
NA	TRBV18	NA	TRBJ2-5	TGTGCCAGCTCACACGACTGGGGTCAAGAGACCCAGTACTTC	CASSHDWGQETQYF
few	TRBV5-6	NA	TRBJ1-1	TGTGCCAGCAGCTTGGGACCTTTCAGGGGAAGTACTGAAGCTTTCTTT	CASSLGPFRGSTEAFF
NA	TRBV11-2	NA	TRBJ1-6	TGTGCCAGCAGCTTAGATGAGGGTCGATCCCTCCACTTT	CASSLDEGRSLHF
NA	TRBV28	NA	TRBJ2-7	TGTGCCAGCAGTTTTGGGACTTCCTACGAGCAGTACTTC	CASSFGTSYEQYF
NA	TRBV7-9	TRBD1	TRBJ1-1	TGTGCCAGCAGAAGGACAGGGTTGAACACTGAAGCTTTCTTT	CASRRTGLNTEAFF
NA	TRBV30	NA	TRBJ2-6	TGTGCCTGGAGTGGGGCCCCCTTGTCTGGGGCCAACGTCCTGACTTTC	CAWSGAPLSGANVLTF
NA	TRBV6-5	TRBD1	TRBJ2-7	TGTGCCAGCAGTAGGACGGGACAGGGGTTCGAGCAGTACTTC	CASSRTGQGFEQYF
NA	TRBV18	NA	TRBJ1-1	TGTGCCAGCTCCACGGCCCTTAGCGAGGGCACTGAAGCTTTCTTT	CASSTALSEGTEAFF
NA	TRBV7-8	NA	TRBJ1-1	TGTGCCAGCAGCTTAGAAAGGGTCCCAGGGGCGAACACTGAAGCTTTCTTT	CASSLERVPGANTEAFF
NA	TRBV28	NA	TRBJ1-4	TGTGCCAGCGGATCGGACAACTACATTCATGAAAAACTGTTTTTT	CASGSDNYIHEKLFF
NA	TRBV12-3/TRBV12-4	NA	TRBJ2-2	TGTGCCAGCAGTTATGGGCCCGGGGAGCTGTTTTTT	CASSYGPGELFF
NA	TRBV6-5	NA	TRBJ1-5	TGTGCCAGCAGTCCGATTGGGGGGGAGCAGCCCCAGCATTTT	CASSPIGGEQPQHF
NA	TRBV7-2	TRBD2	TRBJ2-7	TGTGCCAGCAGCCCACGACTAGCGGCCTACGAGCAGTACTTC	CASSPRLAAYEQYF
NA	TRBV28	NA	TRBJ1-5	TGTGCCAGCAGTCAGACTCTAAGCAATCAGCCCCAGCATTTT	CASSQTLSNQPQHF
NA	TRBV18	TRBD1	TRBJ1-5	TGTGCCAGCTCCATGGGACAGACTAATCAGCCCCAGCATTTT	CASSMGQTNQPQHF
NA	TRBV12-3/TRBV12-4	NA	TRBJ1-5	TGTGCCAGCAGTTTTGGGCTTTCTCAGCCCCAGCATTTT	CASSFGLSQPQHF
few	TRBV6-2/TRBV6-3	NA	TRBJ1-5	TGTGCCAGCAGCCGCTGGGAGGGGTCTATGGGTCAGCCCCAGCATTTT	CASSRWEGSMGQPQHF
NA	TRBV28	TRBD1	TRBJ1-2	TGTGCCAGCAGTTTAGGCTCGGGACAGGGGGTGCAAGGCTACACCTTC	CASSLGSGQGVQGYTF
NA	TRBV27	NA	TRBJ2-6	TGTGCCAGCAGTCTCTCCGCTGGGCTTGTGAGCTCTGGGGCCAACGTCCTGACTTTC	CASSLSAGLVSSGANVLTF
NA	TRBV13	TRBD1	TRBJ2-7	TGTGCCAGCAGGAACACTGAGAGGGGACAGTCCTACGAGCAGTACTTC	CASRNTERGQSYEQYF
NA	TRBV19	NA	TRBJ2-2	TGTGCCAGTAGTACCCCAGGGAGTGGGACCGGGGAGCTGTTTTTT	CASSTPGSGTGELFF
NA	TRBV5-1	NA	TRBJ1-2	TGCGCCAGCAGCTTGGCCGTGAGAGAGGATGGCTACACCTTC	CASSLAVREDGYTF
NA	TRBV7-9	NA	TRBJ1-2	TGTGCCAGCAGCTTAGTTAGTGGCTACACCTTC	CASSLVSGYTF
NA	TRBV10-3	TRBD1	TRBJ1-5	TGTGCCATCAGTGCACAGGGGGCCTTAAAGCCCCAGCATTTT	CAISAQGALKPQHF
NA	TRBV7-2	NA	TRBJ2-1	TGTGCCAGCAGCCTAGTCTCCTACAATGAGCAGTTCTTC	CASSLVSYNEQFF
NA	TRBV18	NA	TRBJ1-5	TGTGCCAGCTCACCACCGGGGAATCAGCCCCAGCATTTT	CASSPPGNQPQHF
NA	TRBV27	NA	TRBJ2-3	TGTGCCAGCAGTTCTGGGGGCGACACAGATACGCAGTATTTT	CASSSGGDTDTQYF
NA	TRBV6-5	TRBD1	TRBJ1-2	TGTGCCAGTGGACAGGCGTATGGCTACACCTTC	CASGQAYGYTF
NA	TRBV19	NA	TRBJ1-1	TGTGCCAGTATTGGCTGGATGAACACTGAAGCTTTCTTT	CASIGWMNTEAFF
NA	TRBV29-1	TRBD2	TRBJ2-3	TGCAGCGTCCCAGCGGGGGGGAGCACAGATACGCAGTATTTT	CSVPAGGSTDTQYF
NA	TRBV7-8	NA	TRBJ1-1	TGTGCCAGCAGCTTCGGGGGGAGGGGCCAACCTGAAGCTTTCTTT	CASSFGGRGQPEAFF
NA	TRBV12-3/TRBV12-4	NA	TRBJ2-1	TGTGCCAGCAGTCGGGTGTACAATGAGCAGTTCTTC	CASSRVYNEQFF
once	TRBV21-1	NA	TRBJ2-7	TGTGCCAGCAGCAAATTACTCGGGCTAGCGGGAGGGCCTTGTCACGAGCAGTACTTC	CASSKLLGLAGGPCHEQYF
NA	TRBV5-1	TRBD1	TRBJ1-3	TGCGCCAGCCAAGCGACAGGGGCTGGAAACACCATATATTTT	CASQATGAGNTIYF
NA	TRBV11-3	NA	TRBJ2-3	TGTGCCAGCAGCTTAGATGAACGGGATACGCAGTATTTT	CASSLDERDTQYF
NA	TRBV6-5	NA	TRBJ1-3	TGTGCCAGCAGACCTATGACATTCTCTGGAAACACCATATATTTT	CASRPMTFSGNTIYF
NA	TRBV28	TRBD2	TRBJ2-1	TGTGCCAGCAGTTTGACACTAGCGGGAGGTTACAATGAGCAGTTCTTC	CASSLTLAGGYNEQFF
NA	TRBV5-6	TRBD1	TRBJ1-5	TGTGCCAGCAGCTTGGCGACAGGGGATCAGCCCCAGCATTTT	CASSLATGDQPQHF
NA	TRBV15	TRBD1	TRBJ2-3	TGTGCCACCAGCGGGAAGGGGGCGGCAGATACGCAGTATTTT	CATSGKGAADTQYF
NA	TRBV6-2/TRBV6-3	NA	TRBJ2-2	TGTGCCAGCAGCTTGGTTGGGGGGAACACCGGGGAGCTGTTTTTT	CASSLVGGNTGELFF
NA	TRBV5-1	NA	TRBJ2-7	TGCGCCAGCACGAACCCGGGGTCCTACGAGCAGTACTTC	CASTNPGSYEQYF
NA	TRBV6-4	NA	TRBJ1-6	TGTGCCAGCAGTGACTCGACAGGTACCCATTCACCCCTCCACTTT	CASSDSTGTHSPLHF
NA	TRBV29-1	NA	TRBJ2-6	TGCAGCGTTGAAACCCAAGCTGGGGCCAACGTCCTGACTTTC	CSVETQAGANVLTF
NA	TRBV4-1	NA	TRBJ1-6	TGCGCCAGCAGTTCCGGGTCTGGTTCACCCCTCCACTTT	CASSSGSGSPLHF
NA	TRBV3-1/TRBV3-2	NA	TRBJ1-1	TGTGCCAGCAGAGGGGGTGAACTGAACACTGAAGCTTTCTTT	CASRGGELNTEAFF
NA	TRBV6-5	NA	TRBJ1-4	TGTGCCAGCAGTTACTCGCGGCAGGGGAATGAAAAACTGTTTTTT	CASSYSRQGNEKLFF
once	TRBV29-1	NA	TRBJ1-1	TGCAGCGTCGAACAGAACACTGAAGCTTTCTTT	CSVEQNTEAFF
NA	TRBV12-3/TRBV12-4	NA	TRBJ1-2	TGTGCCAGCAGTATTAGGGCTAGTGGCTACACCTTC	CASSIRASGYTF
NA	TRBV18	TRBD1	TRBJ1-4	TGTGCCAGCTCCGCCGGGACAGTGAATGAAAAACTGTTTTTT	CASSAGTVNEKLFF
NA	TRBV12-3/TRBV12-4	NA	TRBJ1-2	TGTGCCAGCTCTCCAGTGGGGCAGGATGGCTACACCTTC	CASSPVGQDGYTF